This T cell receptor (beta chain) originates from a study of T cell responses to AZD1222 COVID-19 vaccine. Overall study results and limits: Mapped onto spike, vaccine-associated CD4 TCRs spanned it and were dominant at 160-218 and 743-854. Among spike-specific TCRs, nearly half reportedly target unmutated variant regions. All repertoire sampling was performed exclusively after the peak T cell response.

Of note for this clone: Its antigen is unidentified.

The CDR3 loop spans 15 amino acids. Germline V CDR1 and CDR2: MNHEY, SVGAGI. The germline V and J ends were trimmed by 6 bases and 3 bases, with 12 bases remaining between them. Pooled samples include second doses given at about 4 or 12 weeks. Sequencing used immunoSEQ multiplex PCR; TCRdb keeps in-frame clones, though not all of them. Among roughly 100,000 clones listed, 90% were seen once. Source: peripheral blood, taken 28 days after the second AZD1222 dose. This TCR derives from an adult who received the AZD1222 COVID-19 vaccine. This chain uses TRBV6-5 with TRBJ2-6; perhaps TRBD2 as D (5 bases). The CDR3 spells CASSPDRGGANVLTF. CDR3 sequence (DNA): TGTGCCAGCAGCCCCGACCGGGGTGGGGCCAACGTCCTGACTTTC.